This TCR beta chain was sequenced during a study of shared clonotypes between healthy human individuals. Comment on this clone: Antigen unknown.

Authors' methods: Filtering differed for immunoSEQ, which gave only junction sequences without quality scores. The assay was immunoSEQ multiplex PCR, and TCRdb's table has in-frame clones only and misses some. The DNA was the basis for D and trimming; V, J and clone size are from that table. The sample carries about 1 million clones, approximately 70% recorded once. The germline V and J ends were trimmed by 1 base and 7 bases, with 14 bases remaining between them. The CDR3 sequence is 14 residues long. The germline V gene has CDR1 LGHNA and CDR2 YSLEER. Whole-study results and caveats: Estimated richness was generally greater in naive than memory subsets. The represented genetic and exposure-history diversity was limited by the small number of donors. Around 5.3% of naive CD4 clonotypes were shared across a few donors.

The clonotype comes from a man between 18 and 35 years old in good health. Sequencing used memory CD4+ T cells sorted from blood. The sample's subset: CD45RA-negative fraction. The chain combines TRBV4-3 with TRBJ2-7; D uncertain. The CDR3 DNA reads TGCGCCAGCAGCCAAGTTGTAGGTTACGGAGAGCAGTACTTC. Its protein is CASSQVVGYGEQYF.